The 14 T cell receptor beta chains given below trace back to one sample, sequenced in a study of T cell responses to AZD1222 COVID-19 vaccine. Sequenced by immunoSEQ multiplex PCR; TCRdb stores in-frame clones only, minus some. In the table there are 150,000 to 200,000 clones, 85% to 95% of which are singletons. The sample was peripheral blood, taken on day 0 of AZD1222 vaccination. The source is an adult in good health.

This sequence joins TRBV6-5 and TRBJ2-1; D gene uncertain. There are 14 residues in the CDR3. V shed 0 bases and J shed 4 bases, with 7 bases lying between them. Germline-derived CDR1 and CDR2 are MNHEY and SVGAGI. For the CDR3, the DNA is TGTGCCAGCAGTTACTCGAGTCCGTACAATGAGCAGTTCTTC. Translation: CASSYSSPYNEQFF.

The chain couples TRBV9 to TRBJ2-2, with 7 bases aligning to TRBD1. The CDR3 spans 16 residues. Germline V CDR1 and CDR2: SGDLS, YYNGEE. The V gene end was trimmed by 0 bases and the J gene end by 1 base; junction bases not matched to a gene: 3. The CDR3 loop reads CASSVAGQRNTGELFF. The CDR3 DNA sequence: TGTGCCAGCAGCGTAGCGGGACAGCGGAACACCGGGGAGCTGTTTTTT.

The CDR3 DNA sequence: TGTGCCAGCAGCTTAGAGCTGATTGAAGCTTTCTTT. Its translation: CASSLELIEAFF. V is TRBV11-2 and J is TRBJ1-1; D uncertain. From germline, CDR1 is SGHAT and CDR2 FQNNGV. The CDR3 is made up of 12 amino acids. With 0 bases removed from V and 7 bases from J, the gap between germline ends came to 6 bases.

The chain recombines TRBV2 with TRBJ1-1, with D uncertain. The V and J ends lost 5 bases and 2 bases respectively, with 15 bases between them. Germline assignment: CDR1 SNHLY and CDR2 FYNNEI. The CDR3 is 15 residues long. The CDR3 spells CASSLTAQLNTEAFF. The CDR3 bases are TGTGCCAGCAGTTTAACAGCACAGCTCAACACTGAAGCTTTCTTT.

The chain recombines TRBV12-3 or TRBV12-4 with TRBJ2-5, with a tentative D call TRBD1 (5 bases). CDR3 length: 13 amino acids. V was shortened by 2 bases and J by 7 bases, with 11 bases between the two germline ends. Written as DNA, the CDR3 is TGTGCCAGCAGTTTACCAGGGAAGGGGACCCAGTACTTC. Translating it yields CASSLPGKGTQYF.

The genes are TRBV4-1 and TRBJ2-5; either TRBD1 or TRBD2 may fit D (5 bases each). This CDR3 has 14 residues. The germline CDR1 and CDR2 sequences are MGHRA and YSYEKL. The V and J ends lost 1 base and 7 bases respectively, with 13 bases between them. The CDR3 loop reads CASSQGDPKRTQYF. The CDR3, as DNA: TGCGCCAGCAGCCAAGGGGACCCCAAAAGGACCCAGTACTTC.

This clone was found once. The gene calls are TRBV5-5 and TRBJ1-1, with D possibly being TRBD1 (5 bases). Looked up from germline, CDR1 is SGHKS and CDR2 is YYEKEE (reference sequence). The CDR3 consists of 13 residues. With 4 bases removed from V and 0 bases from J, the gap between germline ends came to 7 bases. The CDR3 DNA is TGTGCCAGCAGCCGGGACCTGAACACTGAAGCTTTCTTT. This translates into CASSRDLNTEAFF.

The V and J genes are TRBV6-4 and TRBJ2-2, with 8 bases that match TRBD1. The CDR3 is 17 residues long. After removal of 0 bases from V and 8 bases from J, the junction contained 11 bases not matched to a gene. Germline values: CDR1 MRHNA, CDR2 SNTAGT. The CDR3 nucleotides are TGTGCCAGCAGTGACTCGGAAGGGACAGGCGCATCTGGGGAGCTGTTTTTT. Its protein product is CASSDSEGTGASGELFF.

The CDR3 sequence: CASSRTSGGYNEQFF. DNA for the CDR3: TGTGCCAGCAGCCGGACTAGCGGGGGATACAATGAGCAGTTCTTC. The chain is built from TRBV7-3 and TRBJ2-1; 13 nucleotides agree with TRBD2. The V gene's germline CDR1 is SGHTA and CDR2 FQGTGA. Trimming at V came to 5 bases and at J to 4 bases, leaving 2 bases not matched to a gene. CDR3 size: 15 residues. Full variable domain (outside the CDR3, taken from reference TRBV7-3 and TRBJ2-1): GAGVSQTPSNKVTEKGKYVELRCDPISGHTALYWYRQSLGQGPEFLIYFQGTGAADDSGLPNDRFFAVRPEGSVSTLKIQRTERGDSAVYLCASSRTSGGYNEQFFGPGTRLTVL.

The V and J genes are TRBV30 and TRBJ1-1; tentatively, D is TRBD1 (5 bases). Per the germline V gene, CDR1 is GTSNPN and CDR2 is SVGIG (reference sequence). Deletions cut 0 bases from V and 5 bases from J, with 25 bases between. The CDR3 is made up of 18 amino acids. The CDR3 reads CAWSVQGAGWGLRTEAFF. The CDR3, as DNA: TGTGCCTGGAGTGTACAAGGGGCGGGTTGGGGGTTACGAACTGAAGCTTTCTTT.

J is TRBJ1-1 and V is TRBV18; D unclear. CDR3 length: 13 amino acids. V lost 2 bases and J 6 bases, leaving 10 bases between the germline ends. CDR1 and CDR2 from the germline V gene are KGHSH and LQKENI. The CDR3 protein is CASSPIGGSEAFF. The CDR3 region has the DNA TGTGCCAGCTCACCAATTGGCGGGTCTGAAGCTTTCTTT.

The chain joins TRBV3-1 (or the pseudogene TRBV3-2) to TRBJ2-7; the D is unclear. Germline V gene lookup returns CDR1 LGHDT and CDR2 YNNKEL (reference sequence). The V and J ends lost 5 bases and 5 bases respectively, with 13 bases between them. The CDR3 has 13 amino acids. CDR3 residues: CASSWTVSDEQYF. CDR3 DNA: TGTGCCAGCAGCTGGACGGTTTCCGACGAGCAGTACTTC.

V usage is TRBV4-1 and J usage is TRBJ1-1; 8 nucleotides match TRBD1. The CDR3 runs to 15 residues. Trimming removed 4 bases from V and 3 bases from J; junction bases left unmatched: 7. Germline CDR1 MGHRA, CDR2 YSYEKL. CDR3 residues: CASSPGQGHDTEAFF. The DNA of the CDR3 is TGCGCCAGCAGCCCTGGACAGGGACACGACACTGAAGCTTTCTTT.

The chain employs TRBV3-1 (or the pseudogene TRBV3-2) and TRBJ1-2, with 7 positions matching TRBD1. V shed 3 bases and J 6 bases; nucleotides not matched to a gene: 4. The CDR3 totals 13 residues. The germline CDR1 and CDR2 sequences are LGHDT and YNNKEL (reference sequence). The CDR3 region is CASSHRQGDGYTF. The CDR3 nucleotides read TGTGCCAGCAGCCACAGACAGGGAGATGGCTACACCTTC.